This T cell receptor beta chain derives from a study of spatial heterogeneity in lung cancer. A single record per CDR3 protein comes from TCRdb applying MiXCR to the 5' RACE reads. The table lists around 63,000 distinct CDR3 sequences, 8.4% of them singletons. Per the germline V gene, CDR1 is SGHAT and CDR2 is FQNNGV. CDR3 length equals 17 residues. The ends lost 0 bases at V and 5 bases at J; junction bases unmatched: 5. Time point defined: sample taken at primary tumor resection. Unsorted whole RNA of tumor, nontumor lung or frozen PBMC was sequenced. The specimen was PBMCs, collected at surgery. The TCR comes from a female donor with early-stage non-small cell lung cancer. The gene calls are TRBV11-2 and TRBJ2-2, with TRBD2 matching over 11 bases. The CDR3 here is CASSLDRLAGLTGELFF. CDR3 in DNA: TGTGCCAGCAGCTTAGACAGACTAGCGGGATTAACCGGGGAGCTGTTTTTT. The full variable domain, with the rest looked up from reference TRBV11-2 and TRBJ2-2, is EAGVAQSPRYKIIEKRQSVAFWCNPISGHATLYWYQQILGQGPKLLIQFQNNGVVDDSQLPKDRFSAERLKGVDSTLKIQPAKLEDSAVYLCASSLDRLAGLTGELFFGEGSRLTVL.